Each of the 23 T cell receptor beta chains below was sequenced from the same sample in a study of blood T cell repertoires in COVID-19. Libraries were prepared by immunoSEQ multiplex PCR; TCRdb keeps only in-frame clonotypes and omits some of them. Of about 82,000 clones listed, around 82% are singletons. Sequenced: peripheral blood. These receptors were taken from a man aged 55 to 69 with COVID-19, enrolled during active disease.

The chain has TRBV6-6 and TRBJ1-5; 7 nucleotides align to TRBD1. This CDR3 is built from 14 residues. CDR1 and CDR2 from the germline V gene are MNHNY and SVGAGI (reference sequence). J gave up 2 bases and V 6 bases, and 4 bases lay outside the gene matches. The DNA of the CDR3 is TGTGCCAGCAGGCCTACAGGGGGCAATCAGCCCCAGCATTTT. It codes for CASRPTGGNQPQHF.

As concerns this clone: One end of the junction is discordant with germline, which a read error may explain. The chain uses TRBV20-1 and TRBJ1-2; D perhaps matches TRBD1 (6 bases). The CDR3 spans 13 residues. In germline, CDR1 is DFQATT, CDR2 SNEGSKA (reference sequence). CDR3 region: CSASPGTIETGSF. The CDR3 nucleotides are TGCAGTGCTAGTCCCGGGACAATCGAAACGGGTTCTTTC.

V gene TRBV6-5 combines with J gene TRBJ1-5, with D possibly TRBD1 on 5 matching bases. V was pared by 4 bases and J by 4 bases, with 8 bases between. CDR3 length: 13 amino acids. Germline V gene lookup returns CDR1 MNHEY and CDR2 SVGAGI. CDR3 bases: TGTGCCAGCAGTTGGGGGGTGAATCAGCCCCAGCATTTT. Amino acid sequence: CASSWGVNQPQHF.

The chain links TRBV5-6 to TRBJ2-7; TRBD1 aligns across 8 bases. V lost 0 bases and J lost 2; bases outside the gene matches: 13. The CDR3 is 18 residues long. Germline V gene data show CDR1 as SGHDT and CDR2 as YYEEEE. Here the CDR3 reads CASSLGSITGQAAYEQYF. The DNA of the CDR3 is TGTGCCAGCAGCTTGGGAAGCATTACGGGACAGGCTGCCTACGAGCAGTACTTC.

This clone showed up just a few times. The V gene is TRBV11-3, the J gene TRBJ2-2; a weak D match, TRBD1 (6 bases). Between the trimmed V and J ends, which lost 3 bases and 1 base, there was a span of 9 bases. CDR1 is SGHNT and CDR2 is YENEEA in the germline V gene. The CDR3 covers 15 residues. CDR3 loop: CASSLDSRNTGELFF. The CDR3 coding sequence is TGTGCCAGCAGCTTGGACAGCCGGAACACCGGGGAGCTGTTTTTT.

This clone has just one count. The chain is built from TRBV5-1 and TRBJ2-1; D is uncertain. Germline loops: CDR1 SGHRS, CDR2 YFSETQ. The CDR3 covers 13 residues. V lost 1 base and J lost 4, with 6 bases in between. CDR3 region: CASSLPVYNEQFF. Here the CDR3 DNA reads TGCGCCAGCAGCTTGCCGGTATACAATGAGCAGTTCTTC. The full variable domain, rest sourced from reference TRBV5-1 and TRBJ2-1, is KAGVTQTPRYLIKTRGQQVTLSCSPISGHRSVSWYQQTPGQGLQFLFEYFSETQRNKGNFPGRFSGRQFSNSRSEMNVSTLELGDSALYLCASSLPVYNEQFFGPGTRLTVL.

The rearrangement uses TRBV5-1 and TRBJ1-4, with D possibly TRBD1 on 6 matching bases. Trimming removed 1 base from V and 6 bases from J, with 13 bases in between. CDR3 length equals 15 residues. Germline CDR1 and CDR2: SGHRS and YFSETQ. CDR3 DNA: TGCGCCAGCAGCTTGTCAACAGGGTTCGATGAAAAACTGTTTTTT. This gives the protein CASSLSTGFDEKLFF.

The rearrangement uses TRBV19 and TRBJ2-1, with 9 bases lining up with TRBD2. The V gene's germline CDR1 is LNHDA and CDR2 SQIVND (reference sequence). V lost 8 bases and J lost 8; bases outside the gene matches: 7. CDR3 size: 13 residues. In DNA form, the CDR3 reads TGTGCCAGTGGGCCGGGACTAGCTTATGAGCAGTTCTTC. Its translation is CASGPGLAYEQFF. Full variable domain (missing parts from reference TRBV19 and TRBJ2-1): DGGITQSPKYLFRKEGQNVTLSCEQNLNHDAMYWYRQDPGQGLRLIYYSQIVNDFQKGDIAEGYSVSREKKESFPLTVTSAQKNPTAFYLCASGPGLAYEQFFGPGTRLTVL.

V gene TRBV7-2 combines with J gene TRBJ2-1, with 12 positions matching TRBD2. The junction had 5 bases not matched to a gene; V was cut back by 5 bases and J by 6 bases. CDR3 length: 15 amino acids. Germline CDR1 is SGHTA and CDR2 is FQGNSA. The CDR3 reads CASSLGLAGSNEQFF. The CDR3 DNA follows: TGTGCCAGCAGCCTTGGACTAGCGGGGTCCAATGAGCAGTTCTTC.

The rearrangement uses TRBV5-4 and TRBJ1-1, with TRBD1 identical over 7 bases. V trimming: 5 bases; J trimming: 2 bases; junction bases outside the gene matches: 9. Germline lookup yields CDR1 SGHNT and CDR2 YYREEE (reference sequence). This CDR3 spans 15 amino acids. The chain's CDR3 is CASRQGVTQNTEAFF. The CDR3 DNA reads TGTGCCAGCAGGCAGGGGGTCACCCAAAACACTGAAGCTTTCTTT. Complete variable domain (other parts from reference TRBV5-4 and TRBJ1-1): ETGVTQSPTHLIKTRGQQVTLRCSSQSGHNTVSWYQQALGQGPQFIFQYYREEENGRGNFPPRFSGLQFPNYSSELNVNALELDDSALYLCASRQGVTQNTEAFFGQGTRLTVV.

The table lists this clone with a few counts. This chain joins TRBV6-9 and TRBJ1-6; no definite D call. V lost 10 bases and J lost 9, with 13 bases in between. The CDR3 totals 12 residues. Germline V gene data show CDR1 as MNHGY and CDR2 as SVAAGI. CDR3 protein: CATTEIVSPLHF. The CDR3 DNA is TGTGCCACCACGGAGATTGTTTCACCCCTCCACTTT.

This clone was picked up a small number of times. CDR3 sequence: CASRRTGESYNSPLHF. CDR3 sequence (DNA): TGTGCCAGCAGGCGTACAGGGGAATCCTATAATTCACCCCTCCACTTT. The V call is TRBV27, the J call TRBJ1-6; 7 nucleotides agree with TRBD1. The CDR3 is 16 residues long. The V segment lost 6 bases and the J segment 1 base; nucleotides outside the gene matches: 6. Germline loops: CDR1 MNHEY, CDR2 SMNVEV (reference sequence).

This clone has more than one count but fewer than ten. The CDR3 here is CATGRSGKSDTQYF. CDR3 coding DNA: TGTGCCACTGGAAGAAGCGGGAAATCAGATACGCAGTATTTT. The chain couples TRBV2 to TRBJ2-3; 7 positions agree with TRBD2. Per the germline V gene, CDR1 is SNHLY and CDR2 is FYNNEI. This CDR3 has 14 residues. Losses at the gene ends were 10 bases for V and 4 bases for J; bases not matched to a gene: 11.

The chain carries TRBV18 and TRBJ1-3, with TRBD1 matching over 10 bases. The germline CDR1 and CDR2 sequences are KGHSH and LQKENI. The CDR3 covers 16 residues. The junction had 5 bases not matched to a gene; V was cut back by 3 bases and J by 3 bases. This CDR3 is CASSPGDRGIGNTIYF. CDR3 nucleotides: TGTGCCAGCTCACCGGGGGACAGGGGTATTGGAAACACCATATATTTT.

In this sample, this clone turned up a few times. The V call is TRBV20-1, the J call TRBJ1-5; 8 bases are shared with TRBD1. V was clipped by 3 bases and J by 0 bases; unmatched bases: 7. The CDR3 has 16 residues. CDR1 and CDR2 (germline): DFQATT, SNEGSKA (reference sequence). CDR3 DNA: TGCAGTGCTAGTCCCTTCGGACAGGGTAGCAATCAGCCCCAGCATTTT. Protein sequence: CSASPFGQGSNQPQHF.

The rearrangement joins TRBV5-1 to TRBJ1-2, with D possibly being TRBD1 (6 bases). Germline V gives CDR1 SGHRS, CDR2 YFSETQ. The length of the CDR3 is 15 residues. The germline V and J ends were trimmed by 4 bases and 6 bases, with 19 bases remaining between them. The CDR3 spells CASSPEGGGIHGYTF. CDR3 coding DNA: TGCGCCAGCAGCCCCGAGGGGGGAGGGATCCATGGCTACACCTTC.

The chain combines TRBV5-1 with TRBJ2-3; D is possibly TRBD1 (6 bases). The CDR3 is made up of 13 amino acids. Germline-derived CDR1 and CDR2 are SGHRS and YFSETQ. Trimming cost V 6 bases and J 3 bases, with 11 bases left between them. The CDR3 is CASTQQGTDTQYF. The CDR3 DNA is TGCGCCAGCACCCAACAGGGTACAGATACGCAGTATTTT.

The gene calls are TRBV5-1 and TRBJ1-5; the D is unclear. The length of the CDR3 is 15 residues. Germline V gene lookup returns CDR1 SGHRS and CDR2 YFSETQ. V lost 4 bases, J lost 7 bases, and 18 bases lay in between. DNA of the CDR3: TGCGCCAGCAGCCCGGACGGGGAGATGGGCCAGCCCCAGCATTTT. As protein: CASSPDGEMGQPQHF.

This clone was detected a few times. The rearrangement links TRBV6-5 to TRBJ1-2; 10 bases are shared with TRBD1. The germline CDR1 and CDR2 sequences are MNHEY and SVGAGI. CDR3 length equals 14 residues. V lost 2 bases and J lost 3; bases outside the gene matches: 0. CDR3 nucleotides: TGTGCCAGCAGTTACGGGACAGGGGACTATGGCTACACCTTC. Translated: CASSYGTGDYGYTF.

The CDR3 region has the DNA TGTGCCAGCAGCCTACCGGGCGGTGGGGGGAATTCACCCCTCCACTTT. Its translation: CASSLPGGGGNSPLHF. This sequence joins TRBV5-4 and TRBJ1-6, with D maybe TRBD1 (5 bases). CDR3 size: 16 residues. Germline V lookup: CDR1 SGHNT, CDR2 YYREEE (reference sequence). V lost 4 bases and J lost 7, with 18 bases in between. Filled out from reference TRBV5-4 and TRBJ1-6, the complete variable domain reads ETGVTQSPTHLIKTRGQQVTLRCSSQSGHNTVSWYQQALGQGPQFIFQYYREEENGRGNFPPRFSGLQFPNYSSELNVNALELDDSALYLCASSLPGGGGNSPLHFGNGTRLTVT.

V is TRBV3-1 (or the pseudogene TRBV3-2) and J is TRBJ1-5; 7 bases are shared with TRBD1. V trimming: 4 bases; J trimming: 4 bases; junction bases outside the gene matches: 7. CDR1 LGHDT and CDR2 YNNKEL come from the germline V gene (reference sequence). The CDR3 length is 15 residues. CDR3 DNA sequence: TGTGCCAGCAGCCGAGGGACAGCTGAGAATCAGCCCCAGCATTTT. Translation gives CASSRGTAENQPQHF.

This rearrangement joins TRBV27 to TRBJ2-1; 7 nucleotides align to TRBD2. Per the germline V gene, CDR1 is MNHEY and CDR2 is SMNVEV (reference sequence). V dropped 4 bases and J dropped 6; count of bases not matched to a gene: 9. This CDR3 has 15 amino acids. CDR3 protein: CASSSGLTISNEQFF. Here the CDR3 DNA reads TGTGCCAGCAGTTCGGGACTAACCATAAGCAATGAGCAGTTCTTC.

This chain links TRBV11-2 with TRBJ2-5, with TRBD1 matching 9 bases. The J segment lost 4 bases and the V segment lost 4 bases, leaving 10 bases of the junction unmatched. The V gene's germline CDR1 is SGHAT and CDR2 FQNNGV. CDR3 length equals 16 residues. The CDR3 region is CASSSLQGAQGETQYF. The CDR3 DNA sequence: TGTGCCAGCAGCTCTCTACAGGGGGCGCAGGGAGAGACCCAGTACTTC.